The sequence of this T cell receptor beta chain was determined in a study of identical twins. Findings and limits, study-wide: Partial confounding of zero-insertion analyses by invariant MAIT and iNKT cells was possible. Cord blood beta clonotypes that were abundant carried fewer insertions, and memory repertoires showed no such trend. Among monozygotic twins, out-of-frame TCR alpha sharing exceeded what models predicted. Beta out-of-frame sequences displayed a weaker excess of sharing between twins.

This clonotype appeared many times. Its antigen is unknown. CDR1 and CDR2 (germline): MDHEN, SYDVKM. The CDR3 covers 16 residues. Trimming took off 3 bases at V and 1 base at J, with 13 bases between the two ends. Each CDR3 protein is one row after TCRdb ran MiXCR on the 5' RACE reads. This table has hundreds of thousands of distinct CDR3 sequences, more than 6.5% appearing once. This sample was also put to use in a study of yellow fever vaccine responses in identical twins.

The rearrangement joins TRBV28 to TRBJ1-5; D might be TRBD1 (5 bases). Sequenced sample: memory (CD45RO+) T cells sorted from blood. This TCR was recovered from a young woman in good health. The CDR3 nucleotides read TGTGCCAGCAGTTTCCGCCCTGGACAAAGCAATCAGCCCCAGCATTTT. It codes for CASSFRPGQSNQPQHF.